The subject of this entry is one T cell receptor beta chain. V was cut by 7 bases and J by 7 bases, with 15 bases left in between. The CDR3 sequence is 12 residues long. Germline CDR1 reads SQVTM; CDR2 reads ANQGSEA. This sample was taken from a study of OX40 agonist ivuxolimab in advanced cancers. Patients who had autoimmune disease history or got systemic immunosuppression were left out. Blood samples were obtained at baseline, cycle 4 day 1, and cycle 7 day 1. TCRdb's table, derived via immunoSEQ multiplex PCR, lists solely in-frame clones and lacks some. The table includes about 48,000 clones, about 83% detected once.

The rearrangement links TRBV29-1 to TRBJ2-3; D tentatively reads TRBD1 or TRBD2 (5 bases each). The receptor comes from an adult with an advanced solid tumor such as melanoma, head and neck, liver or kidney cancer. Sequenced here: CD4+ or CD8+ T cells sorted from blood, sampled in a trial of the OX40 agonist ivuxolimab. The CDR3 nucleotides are TGCAGCGGGGACGGGGTGGGAAATACGCAGTATTTT. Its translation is CSGDGVGNTQYF.